The present T cell receptor (beta chain) was sequenced within a study of cytomegalovirus exposure and HLA in healthy donors (dated by TCRdb to 2016 to 2017). For the wider study: An earlier analysis of approximately 640 of the donors reported 250 to 300 Gb of sequence data and some 100 million unique TCR beta sequences from some 180 million T cells. Across some 400 genotyped donors of the cohort, an average of roughly 230,000 unique TCR beta nucleotide sequences per donor were sequenced, and around 19% of those sequences were non-productive. An earlier analysis of a few hundred of the donors applied high-throughput TCR beta sequencing to assess whether each TCR beta V gene segment acted as functional or pseudogenic. A later analysis re-analyzed previously published TCR beta repertoires from 600 to 850 donors and added high-resolution HLA genotyping to study TCR occurrence patterns. Besides the first cohort of more than 650 subjects, a separate validation cohort made up of over 100 different subjects was used. About 5 DR-DQ haplotypes were handled as single units for association and clustering, since linkage in the cohort was strong. Genome-wide SNP genotypes for about three fifths of the roughly 670 donors were used in a later genetic analysis, which treated that subset as a discovery cohort. Of the approximately 400 genotyped donors, 65% to 90% were placed in the genetic ancestry cluster associated with self-reported Caucasian donors. Every discovery cohort repertoire had been produced on one sequencing platform. The number of donors typed differed by locus, with 629-630 for A, B, C, DRB1 and DQB1, roughly 520 for DQA1, 606 for DPA1, and roughly 450 for DPB1. Class I and class II HLA loci were covered by the typing at four-digit resolution. Using immunosequencing, the study profiled T cell repertoires from 640 or so subjects and related those repertoires to cytomegalovirus serostatus. Alongside the repertoire data, information on donor age, sex, ethnicity and CMV serostatus was compiled. The aim of the study was to test whether cataloging public T cell receptors could identify signatures of past pathogen exposure. To predict cytomegalovirus infection status, the study combined high-throughput TCR immunosequencing, statistical association of individual TCRs with disease status, and machine learning. An early release covering roughly 600 HLA-typed donors comprised about 300 gigabases of sequencing data and around 80 million unique TCR sequences. In the later analysis, no new phenotypic data were used to find candidate immune exposures; instead, reliance was placed on TCR beta sequences and their occurrence across donors.

The paper as a whole reports these results and caveats: According to a later analysis, TCR association rates differed among HLA loci, with DRB1 alleles showing the most associated TCRs and HLA-C alleles showing the fewest. The classifier was reported to diagnose cytomegalovirus status with high specificity and sensitivity in both the original and validation cohorts. A further reported finding was that TCR beta sequences accurately predicted the HLA-A and HLA-B alleles for most subjects in the first cohort. In the study, some 180 TCR beta chains were listed as associated with cytomegalovirus. Specific HLA alleles were associated with 18,000 or so TCR beta sequences at a false discovery rate of 0.05 in a later analysis. Most TCR sequences were observed very rarely across donors, whereas some public TCRs were present in many individuals. In a later analysis, several top co-occurrence clusters were reported to appear linked to parvovirus B19, influenza, CMV and Epstein-Barr virus. In a later genetic analysis, a missense DCLRE1C variant was associated with V-gene and J-gene trimming of TCR beta chains, and the association was replicated in an independent cohort. CMV serostatus was the only immune exposure information available for the cohort. Broadly in line with IMGT annotations, most TCR beta V segments showed up in productive rearrangements about 90% or about 30% of the time in an earlier analysis of approximately 600 of the donors. A cluster of highly shared sequence variants was judged likely to represent a technical artifact of the sequencing pipeline. It was suggested by the authors that the approach could potentially be generalized to other disease states and immunological phenotypes. Most CMV-associated TCR beta chains appeared to be HLA-restricted in a later analysis, and the HLA associations seemed to be driven largely by CMV exposure. The earlier analysis of almost 600 of the donors excluded roughly 17 rarely observed V segments, including chromosome 9 orphons, because counts were too low. Because HLA typing was unavailable for some donors at each locus, only the typed subset was used in association tests. Presence/absence analyses assumed roughly uniform sequencing depth across donors, an assumption that may not hold. In vitro tests confirmed that a few of the cytomegalovirus-associated TCR beta chains recognize cytomegalovirus antigens. This cohort had only TCR beta chains sequenced, and the lack of alpha or paired-chain data limited which features could be detected. Correlated functional status among segregating V segments might reflect linkage disequilibrium, but an unknown experimental factor could not be ruled out. Strong co-occurrence of HLA alleles, especially DR and DQ, made assigning TCR associations to individual alleles difficult. A later analysis found that HLA-associated TCR beta chains were more clonally expanded and had lower generation probabilities than equally common non-associated chains. According to a later genetic analysis, donors in an Asian-associated ancestry cluster had fewer N-insertions in productive TCRs than the approximately 610-donor mean.

The protocol used for the library was the immunoSEQ multiplex PCR assay. For the multiplex PCR, a mixture combining 60 forward primers for TCR Vbeta segments and 13 reverse primers for TCR Jbeta segments was used. The CDR3 region of rearranged TCR beta genes was amplified from genomic DNA with a multiplex PCR assay. Amplified TCR beta libraries were sequenced as 87-base-pair reads on the Illumina HiSeq System. In the original analysis: A later analysis tallied approximately 87 million unique TCR beta chains across the 666 repertoires, and some 10 million of those chains were shared by two or more donors. To remove PCR and sequencing errors, raw reads were error-corrected and collapsed into unique sequences using a nearest-neighbor algorithm that merged closely related sequences. Alignment of CDR3 sequences to IMGT reference sequences was used to assign V, D and J gene segments. Each retained sequence needed at least a six-nucleotide match to both a V gene segment and a J gene segment. Rearrangements were classified as productive when the CDR3 lacked stop codons and remained in frame with V and J, and all other rearrangements were classified as non-productive. Following IMGT convention, CDR3 was defined as the stretch from the second conserved V-encoded cysteine up to the conserved J-encoded phenylalanine. Sequences without an unambiguous match to a single V gene segment were excluded from the earlier analysis of about 600 of the donors. An earlier analysis of a few hundred of the donors classified V segments as functional when productive rearrangements were above 56.7% and as segregating when the standard deviation between donors was above 5%. A statistical classification framework was built for diagnosing cytomegalovirus status from the catalog of TCR beta chain sequences. A later analysis assigned V and J genes by comparing TCR nucleotide sequences with IMGT/GENE-DB human TR gene sequences. A later analysis assigned CDR3 sequences and most-parsimonious VDJ recombination scenarios with the TCRdist pipeline. In a later analysis, each TCR beta chain was defined by its CDR3 amino acid sequence together with its V-gene family, and reads without a unique V-gene family were excluded. As a way to deal with suspected cross-contamination and a sequencing artifact, a later analysis dropped approximately 590 nucleotide sequences that were highly shared and had low generation probability. In a later analysis, a clonal expansion index for each public chain was calculated from normalized within-repertoire ranks of inferred template counts. A later analysis computed generation probabilities with a VDJ recombination model fitted to out-of-frame rearrangements, and checked the results against IGoR. In a later analysis, TCR-TCR, TCR-HLA and TCR-CMV co-occurrence was scored with hypergeometric tests, and a repertoire-size bias correction was applied to TCR pairs. In a later analysis, false discovery rates were estimated by permuting HLA or CMV assignments 20 times. In a later analysis, co-occurring TCRs were grouped using DBSCAN, and TCRdist sequence similarity was added for clustering within HLA-allele-positive subsets. Repertoires with fewer than 30,000 or more than 120,000 public chains, plus five repertoires with anomalous nucleotide sharing, were excluded from co-occurrence clustering. As stored in TCRdb, this immuneACCESS dataset retains in-frame rearrangements with V and J assigned. A fraction of the clones does not appear; measured against another copy, unresolved V genes explain less than half of the discrepancy, and the remainder lacks a known reason. Clone size and V and J calls were adopted from that table, with D and trimming inferred from the DNA. For this sample the table gives around 140,000 clones, of which about two thirds were detected only once. About 2.6% of the sample belongs to the ten largest clones.

This clone has just a few counts. Its antigen remains unidentified. No much larger clone exists at a distance of one base, and base qualities are not known. The cohort was made up of about 610 healthy bone marrow donors. All cohort members were sampled while nominally healthy, although unrecorded immune exposures were likely present. The donor tested CMV seronegative and was one of the 352 seronegative cohort members. Every donor gave a peripheral blood sample, and the peripheral blood mononuclear cells from that sample were used for TCR beta sequencing. The Qiagen DNeasy Blood Extraction Kit was used to extract genomic DNA from the blood cell samples. This receptor was taken from a woman aged 40 to 49 in good health and CMV-seronegative. The sequenced sample was PBMCs.

CDR3 sequence: CASNGQKNTEAFF. In nucleotides, the sequence is TGTGCCAGCAATGGACAGAAGAACACTGAAGCTTTCTTT. The chain links TRBV2 with TRBJ1-1; the D region possibly corresponds to TRBD1 (6 bases align). CDR1 and CDR2 are read off the germline V gene as SNHLY and FYNNEI. Trimming removed 7 bases from V and 1 base from J, leaving 10 bases between the germline ends. The CDR3 spans 13 residues, from the cysteine through the phenylalanine. Just CDR3 DNA is preserved here, 39 bases in frame from base 1.